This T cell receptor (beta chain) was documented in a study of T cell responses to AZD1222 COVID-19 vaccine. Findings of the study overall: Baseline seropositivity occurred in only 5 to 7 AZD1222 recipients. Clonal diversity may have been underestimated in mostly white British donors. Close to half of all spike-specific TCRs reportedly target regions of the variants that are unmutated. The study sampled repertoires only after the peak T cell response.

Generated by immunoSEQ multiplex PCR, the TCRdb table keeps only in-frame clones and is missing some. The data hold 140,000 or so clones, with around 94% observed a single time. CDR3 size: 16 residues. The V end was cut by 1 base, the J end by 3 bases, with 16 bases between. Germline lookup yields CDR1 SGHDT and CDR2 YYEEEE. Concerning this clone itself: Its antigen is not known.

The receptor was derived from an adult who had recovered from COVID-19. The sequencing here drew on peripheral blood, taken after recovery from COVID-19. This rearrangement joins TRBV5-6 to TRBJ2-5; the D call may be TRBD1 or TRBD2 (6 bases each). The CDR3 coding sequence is TGTGCCAGCAGCTTGAGGGGGGCGGACTTGGAAGAGACCCAGTACTTC. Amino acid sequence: CASSLRGADLEETQYF.